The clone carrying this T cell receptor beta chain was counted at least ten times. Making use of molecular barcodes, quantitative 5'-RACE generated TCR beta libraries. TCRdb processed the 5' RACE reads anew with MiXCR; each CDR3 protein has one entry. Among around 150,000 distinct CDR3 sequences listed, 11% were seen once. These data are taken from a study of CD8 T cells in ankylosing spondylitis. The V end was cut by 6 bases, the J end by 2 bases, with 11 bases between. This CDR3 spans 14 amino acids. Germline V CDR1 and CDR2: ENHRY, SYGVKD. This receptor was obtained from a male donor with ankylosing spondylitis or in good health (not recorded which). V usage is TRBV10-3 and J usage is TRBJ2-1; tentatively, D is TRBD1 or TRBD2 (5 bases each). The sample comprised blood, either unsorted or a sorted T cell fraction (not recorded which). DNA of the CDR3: TGTGCCATCAGCAGCGAGGGACCCTACAATGAGCAGTTCTTC. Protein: CAISSEGPYNEQFF.